These T cell receptor beta chains were read from a single sample in a study of blood T cell repertoires in COVID-19. Profiled with immunoSEQ multiplex PCR; TCRdb holds only in-frame clones, not every one. This table has 130,000 or so clones, around three quarters appearing once. The specimen sequenced was peripheral blood. All receptors derive from a woman aged 70-85 years with acute or convalescent COVID-19. CDR3s include the opening cysteine and the closing phenylalanine or tryptophan. The listing skips clone size in some rows; elsewhere it reads once, few, many or a size class.

v_gene	j_gene	abundance	CDR3aa
TRBV7-8	TRBJ2-1	.	CASSFAEGGVYSSYNEQFF
TRBV30	TRBJ1-6	.	CAWSGRQGARYNSPLHF
TRBV7-2	TRBJ2-1	.	CASSQILGNEQFF
TRBV10-3	TRBJ2-2	.	CAISDQGSTGELFF
TRBV5-1	TRBJ1-2	.	CASSVDSFYGYTF
TRBV3-1/TRBV3-2	TRBJ2-7	.	CASSQNDRVGEQYF
TRBV7-9	TRBJ1-4	.	CASSLPGQGDEKLFF
TRBV7-9	TRBJ1-5	.	CASSLGGQPSEPQHF
TRBV20-1	TRBJ2-5	.	CSARAGIPQYF
TRBV27	TRBJ1-5	.	CASTVGVFSNQPQHF
TRBV2	TRBJ1-3	.	CASSAPGGIGAFSGNTIYF
TRBV5-1	TRBJ2-2	.	CASSSTGVGTGELFF
TRBV19	TRBJ1-2	few	CASRRGLGRGLYGYTF
TRBV2	TRBJ2-2	few	CASSPGAGDNTGELFF
TRBV27	TRBJ1-6	.	CASRRVDNSPLHF
TRBV4-1	TRBJ2-5	.	CASRRTGQETQYF
TRBV5-6	TRBJ1-1	.	CASSFRQNLLGAFF
TRBV7-9	TRBJ2-3	.	CASSQGQASTDTQYF
TRBV6-5	TRBJ2-5	.	CASSPTGGETQYF
TRBV6-1	TRBJ2-3	.	CASSDRLAGADTQYF
TRBV6-5	TRBJ2-7	.	CASSYERGAYEQYF
TRBV12-5	TRBJ2-1	.	CASGTGLRGNEQFF
TRBV7-8	TRBJ2-1	.	CASSLEDRMDQQFF
TRBV9	TRBJ1-1	few	CASSVDVMNTEAFF
TRBV30	TRBJ2-7	.	CAWSYSGSRYEQYF
TRBV18	TRBJ2-1	many	CASSPLPSGNNEQFF
TRBV18	TRBJ2-7	once	CASSPPSKDEQYF
TRBV7-2	TRBJ1-5	few	CASSFQGDQPQHF
TRBV9	TRBJ2-1	few	CASSVAGAAYNEQFF
TRBV3-1/TRBV3-2	TRBJ2-1	few	CASSQDQAGYNEQFF
TRBV27	TRBJ1-2	.	CASSFRAGEGYTF
TRBV14	TRBJ1-2	.	CASSGRGYGYTF
TRBV7-2	TRBJ2-3	.	CASTTIPDTQYF
TRBV10-2	TRBJ1-2	.	CASSGQSSYGYTF
TRBV2	TRBJ2-3	.	CASRRTGLITDTQYF
TRBV6-1	TRBJ2-1	.	CASSEALAGGPAQFF
TRBV9	TRBJ2-3	.	CASSGIAGDSTDTQYF
TRBV27	TRBJ2-7	once	CASSLTSSVNEQYF
TRBV6-2/TRBV6-3	TRBJ2-5	.	CASSFDPGETQYF
TRBV11-2	TRBJ2-1	.	CASSFQGLGVGEQFF
TRBV29-1	TRBJ1-2	.	CSVEPARGSGFYTF
TRBV5-6	TRBJ1-1	once	CASSLDRAFGAFF
TRBV3-1/TRBV3-2	TRBJ2-3	.	CASSQSTGVDTQYF
TRBV6-6	TRBJ2-2	.	CASSFRQTTGELFF
TRBV19	TRBJ1-2	medium-sized	CASSKTTGGAGYGYTF
TRBV18	TRBJ1-4	.	CASSPDRPATNEKLFF
TRBV11-2	TRBJ2-7	few	CASSLDAGIKQYF
TRBV6-6	TRBJ2-7	.	CASSPTTRRYEQYF
TRBV19	TRBJ1-5	.	CASTRTRGGNQPQHF
TRBV20-1	TRBJ2-3	few	CSASVAGDRTDTQYF
TRBV10-3	TRBJ1-2	.	CANGDLNYGYTF
TRBV14	TRBJ2-7	many	CASSHSERQYF
TRBV19	TRBJ2-6	.	CASSIDHPYTGGANVLTF
TRBV2	TRBJ2-7	few	CASSRLAGGLFMFYEQYF
TRBV30	TRBJ1-2	.	CAWSVQGVYGYTF
TRBV25-1	TRBJ2-3	once	CASSPPLGLADTQYF
TRBV5-5	TRBJ1-6	few	CASSYGPLENSPLHF